Following are 12 T cell receptor beta chains from one sample sequenced in a study of blood T cell repertoires in COVID-19. This table comes from immunoSEQ multiplex PCR, and its TCRdb copy is limited to in-frame clones, with some not included. The sample contains about 280,000 clones, around nine tenths of which appear only once. The sample comprised PBMCs or T cells enriched from blood (not recorded which). Every receptor here comes from a woman aged 40-49 years who had recovered from COVID-19.

J is TRBJ2-1 and V is TRBV6-2 or TRBV6-3, with 7 bases that match TRBD2. J gave up 4 bases and V 2 bases, and 17 bases lay outside the gene matches. Germline-derived CDR1 and CDR2 are MNHEY and SVGEGT. There are 19 residues in the CDR3. CDR3 in DNA: TGTGCCAGCAGTTACATCCTAAGGTCGCGCGGGGGTTCATACAATGAGCAGTTCTTC. It is translated as CASSYILRSRGGSYNEQFF.

The J gene is TRBJ2-5, the V gene TRBV7-3; a weak D match, TRBD2 (6 bases). Trimming stripped 0 bases from V and 1 base from J, with 9 bases between. The CDR3 is 15 residues long. Germline V gene data show CDR1 as SGHTA and CDR2 as FQGTGA. Here the CDR3 DNA reads TGTGCCAGCAGCTTAACGGGAGGCCCCCAAGAGACCCAGTACTTC. This translates into CASSLTGGPQETQYF.

The chain has TRBV2 and TRBJ2-3; TRBD2 aligns across 10 bases. This CDR3 spans 14 amino acids. Germline CDR1 reads SNHLY; CDR2 reads FYNNEI. V shed 8 bases, J shed 4 bases, and the junction held 6 bases outside the gene matches. The CDR3 nucleotides are TGTGCCAGCTTAACTAGCGGGACAGCAGATACGCAGTATTTT. It translates to CASLTSGTADTQYF.

The count of this clone is one. The V and J genes are TRBV28 and TRBJ2-7; 8 bases are shared with TRBD1. This CDR3 region has 15 residues. V lost 7 bases, J lost 3 bases, and 11 bases stayed unmatched. Germline values: CDR1 MDHEN, CDR2 SYDVKM. CDR3 in DNA: TGTGCCAGCAATACAGCCGGGACAGGAGGCTACGAGCAGTACTTC. It translates to CASNTAGTGGYEQYF.

The CDR3 DNA is TGTGCCAGCAGTGCAGGGGGGCACAATCAGCCCCAGCATTTT. Translated, it gives CASSAGGHNQPQHF. The chain links TRBV6-6 to TRBJ1-5; 7 positions match TRBD1. CDR1 MNHNY and CDR2 SVGAGI come from the germline V gene (reference sequence). Germline trimming cut 5 bases from V and 3 bases from J; bases unmatched to any gene: 4. The CDR3 is 14 amino acids.

The chain links TRBV9 to TRBJ1-3; D may be TRBD1 (6 bases). The CDR3 runs 15 residues. With 5 bases removed from V and 2 bases from J, the gap between germline ends came to 14 bases. The V gene's germline CDR1 is SGDLS and CDR2 YYNGEE. CDR3: CASSGTRGTGNTIYF. CDR3 nucleotide sequence: TGTGCCAGCAGTGGAACCAGGGGCACTGGAAACACCATATATTTT.

The V call is TRBV28, the J call TRBJ2-7, with TRBD2 matching over 8 bases. Germline assignment: CDR1 MDHEN and CDR2 SYDVKM. Unmatched junction bases numbered 8, after V lost 5 bases and J lost 5 bases. This CDR3 comprises 14 residues. Here the CDR3 reads CASSPPGREDEQYF. In DNA, the CDR3 is TGTGCCAGCAGTCCCCCCGGGCGGGAGGACGAGCAGTACTTC. The full variable domain, completed using reference TRBV28 and TRBJ2-7, is DVKVTQSSRYLVKRTGEKVFLECVQDMDHENMFWYRQDPGLGLRLIYFSYDVKMKEKGDIPEGYSVSREKKERFSLILESASTNQTSMYLCASSPPGREDEQYFGPGTRLTVT.

The genes are TRBV29-1 and TRBJ2-1; D is unresolved. The CDR3 sequence is 12 residues long. Germline CDR1 SQVTM, CDR2 ANQGSEA. V lost 8 bases to trimming and J lost 4 bases, with 12 bases between them. The CDR3 DNA is TGCAGCTTGGAACAGTCGTACAATGAGCAGTTCTTC. It specifies CSLEQSYNEQFF.

The chain combines TRBV9 with TRBJ1-1; D gene unclear. This CDR3 has 13 amino acids. Germline V gene lookup returns CDR1 SGDLS and CDR2 YYNGEE. The ends were cut back, 3 bases at V and 1 base at J, with 7 bases in the middle. The CDR3 protein is CASSAGGNTEAFF. CDR3 in DNA: TGTGCCAGCAGCGCCGGCGGGAACACTGAAGCTTTCTTT.

This clone occurred once. The chain combines TRBV4-3 with TRBJ1-4; no clear D. This CDR3 comprises 14 residues. From germline, CDR1 is LGHNA and CDR2 YSLEER. V was clipped by 1 base and J by 12 bases, with 15 bases between them. The CDR3 nucleotides are TGCGCCAGCAGCCAAGTCGGCAGGCGCGGGGAACTGTTTTTT. Translating it yields CASSQVGRRGELFF.

The chain combines TRBV2 with TRBJ2-7, with 7 positions matching TRBD2. Germline CDR1 and CDR2: SNHLY and FYNNEI. There are 11 residues in the CDR3. Germline trimming cut 9 bases from V and 5 bases from J; bases unmatched to any gene: 4. CDR3 bases: TGTGCCAGGGGGGGGAGGGACGAGCAGTACTTC. Amino acids: CARGGRDEQYF.

J is TRBJ2-3 and V is TRBV2, with D uncertain. Looked up from germline, CDR1 is SNHLY and CDR2 is FYNNEI. This CDR3 contains 13 residues. The V and J ends lost 8 bases and 0 bases respectively, with 9 bases between them. DNA of the CDR3: TGTGCCAGCGGGCGTGAGAGCACAGATACGCAGTATTTT. Its translation is CASGRESTDTQYF.